The 5 T cell receptor beta chains listed next were all sequenced from one sample in a study of T cells after yellow fever vaccination. TCRdb itself ran the 5' RACE reads through MiXCR, one entry per CDR3 protein. The table shows 300,000 to 450,000 distinct CDR3 sequences, with approximately 8% occurring only once. The sequencing used PBMCs, collected roughly 45 days after the first yellow fever vaccination. The receptors originated from a man younger than 35 who received the YFV17D yellow fever vaccine.

The table lists this clonotype with a few counts. The chain employs TRBV20-1 and TRBJ1-1; weak D call: TRBD1 (5 bases). Per the germline V gene, CDR1 is DFQATT and CDR2 is SNEGSKA (reference sequence). V was clipped by 3 bases and J by 8 bases, with 22 bases between them. The CDR3 contains 15 residues. CDR3 DNA: TGCAGTGCTAGGGGGACGGCCCTCTCAGGCTCAGAAGCTTTCTTT. Its protein is CSARGTALSGSEAFF.

This clonotype has only a few counts. The V and J genes are TRBV10-3 and TRBJ2-5, with 14 bases identical to TRBD2. The CDR3 contains 15 residues. Germline loops: CDR1 ENHRY, CDR2 SYGVKD. J was trimmed by 4 bases and V by 3 bases; bases with no gene match: 1. The CDR3 region is CAISDGTSGGETQYF. Here the CDR3 DNA reads TGTGCCATCAGTGACGGGACTAGCGGGGGAGAGACCCAGTACTTC.

The chain is built from TRBV2 and TRBJ1-6; 7 positions match TRBD1. Germline values: CDR1 SNHLY, CDR2 FYNNEI. The CDR3 is 14 residues long. The junction had 9 bases not matched to a gene; V was cut back by 7 bases and J by 9 bases. CDR3 sequence reads: CASISFGQASPLHF. Written as DNA, the CDR3 is TGTGCCAGCATTTCATTTGGACAGGCTTCACCCCTCCACTTT.

There are many counts of this clonotype. This rearrangement joins TRBV7-2 to TRBJ1-5; no clear D gene. Between the trimmed V and J ends, which lost 4 bases and 0 bases, there was a span of 10 bases. Germline V lookup: CDR1 SGHTA, CDR2 FQGNSA. CDR3 size: 15 residues. Written as DNA, the CDR3 is TGTGCCAGCAGCTGGTATCGCGTTAGCAATCAGCCCCAGCATTTT. Its protein is CASSWYRVSNQPQHF.

This clonotype was seen repeatedly, ten times or more. This chain joins TRBV20-1 and TRBJ1-1; D remains ambiguous. CDR1 and CDR2 from the germline V gene are DFQATT and SNEGSKA (reference sequence). CDR3 size: 15 residues. V was cut by 1 base and J by 0 bases, with 12 bases left in between. The CDR3 nucleotides read TGCAGTGCTAGAGCCCATTTAGGGCTGAACACTGAAGCTTTCTTT. The encoded protein is CSARAHLGLNTEAFF.